The 16 T cell receptor beta chains presented below share a single source sample, sequenced in a study of T cell responses to AZD1222 COVID-19 vaccine. The method was immunoSEQ multiplex PCR; TCRdb's version includes in-frame clones alone and lacks a portion of them. This table holds about 120,000 clones, approximately 83% found once. The source was peripheral blood, collected on day 0 of MenACWY control vaccination. These receptors came from an adult in good health.

This chain links TRBV14 with TRBJ2-5; 7 nucleotides align to TRBD2. With V trimmed by 1 base and J by 2 bases, 1 base remained unmatched. Germline V CDR1 and CDR2: SGHDN, FVKESK. The CDR3 has 14 amino acids. The CDR3 protein is CASSQAGGQETQYF. The CDR3 nucleotides read TGTGCCAGCAGCCAAGCGGGGGGACAAGAGACCCAGTACTTC.

The chain combines TRBV28 with TRBJ1-1; D may be TRBD1 (6 bases). Germline V gene lookup returns CDR1 MDHEN and CDR2 SYDVKM. The length of the CDR3 is 14 residues. Trimming pared 2 bases from V and 0 bases from J, leaving 7 bases between. The CDR3: CASSLRGVNTEAFF. The CDR3 DNA sequence: TGTGCCAGCAGTTTAAGGGGGGTGAACACTGAAGCTTTCTTT.

The chain combines TRBV18 with TRBJ2-7, with 12 nucleotides matching TRBD1. The trim removed 2 bases at V and 2 bases at J, leaving 4 bases unmatched. CDR1 KGHSH and CDR2 LQKENI come from the germline V gene. The CDR3 is 16 residues long. CDR3 bases: TGTGCCAGCTCACCATTGGGACAGGGGGCGGCCTACGAGCAGTACTTC. This codes for CASSPLGQGAAYEQYF.

The chain joins TRBV5-1 to TRBJ2-2; maybe TRBD2 (5 bases). Germline V gives CDR1 SGHRS, CDR2 YFSETQ. V lost 1 base to trimming and J lost 6 bases, with 10 bases between them. The CDR3 runs 14 residues. CDR3 sequence: CASSLSGAAGELFF. Written as DNA, the CDR3 is TGCGCCAGCAGCTTGAGCGGCGCGGCCGGGGAGCTGTTTTTT.

The chain recombines TRBV5-6 with TRBJ2-2; D is tentatively TRBD1 or TRBD2 (6 bases each). Per the germline V gene, CDR1 is SGHDT and CDR2 is YYEEEE. V was clipped by 4 bases and J by 3 bases, with 13 bases between them. There are 15 residues in the CDR3. CDR3 nucleotide sequence: TGTGCCAGCAGCGGGGAAGGGGGGTACACCGGGGAGCTGTTTTTT. Protein product: CASSGEGGYTGELFF.

The V gene is TRBV28, the J gene TRBJ1-1, with 11 bases aligning to TRBD1. The germline gives CDR1 MDHEN, CDR2 SYDVKM. The CDR3 is 15 residues long. With V trimmed by 3 bases and J by 11 bases, 11 bases remained unmatched. The CDR3 bases are TGTGCCAGCAGTTTTAGGACAGGGGGCCCCGTGGGGGCTTTCTTT. Translated: CASSFRTGGPVGAFF.

The CDR3 spells CSVDEDRLTQETQYF. DNA for the CDR3: TGCAGCGTTGACGAGGACAGACTCACCCAAGAGACCCAGTACTTC. The rearrangement joins TRBV29-1 to TRBJ2-5, with D possibly TRBD1 on 6 matching bases. V lost 3 bases to trimming and J lost 1 base, with 15 bases between them. The germline gives CDR1 SQVTM, CDR2 ANQGSEA. The CDR3 has 15 amino acids.

The chain combines TRBV27 with TRBJ1-2; D gene ambiguous. Trimming removed 7 bases at V and 11 bases at J, with 20 bases between. Looked up from germline, CDR1 is MNHEY and CDR2 is SMNVEV (reference sequence). CDR3 length equals 13 residues. As DNA, the CDR3 is TGTGCCAGCACCTCCACGGGCAGGTCCGGGTACACCTTC. It is translated as CASTSTGRSGYTF.

The chain carries TRBV30 and TRBJ1-2; weak D call: TRBD1 (5 bases). Germline values: CDR1 GTSNPN, CDR2 SVGIG (reference sequence). With 7 bases removed from V and 1 base from J, the gap between germline ends came to 19 bases. The CDR3 length is 15 residues. The CDR3: CASGREPYFNYGYTF. The CDR3 DNA follows: TGTGCCTCGGGACGGGAACCGTATTTTAACTATGGCTACACCTTC.

The gene calls are TRBV5-1 and TRBJ2-2; 12 bases match TRBD1. The V and J ends lost 0 bases and 7 bases, in that order; junction bases with no gene match: 4. Germline V gives CDR1 SGHRS, CDR2 YFSETQ. The CDR3 is made up of 16 amino acids. The CDR3 sequence: CASSLEGTGGGGELFF. The CDR3 DNA follows: TGCGCCAGCAGCTTGGAAGGGACAGGGGGCGGCGGGGAGCTGTTTTTT.

The V call is TRBV5-1, the J call TRBJ2-2; D perhaps matches TRBD1 (5 bases). Between the trimmed V and J ends, which lost 5 bases and 3 bases, there was a span of 11 bases. Germline V gene lookup returns CDR1 SGHRS and CDR2 YFSETQ. This CDR3 spans 14 amino acids. CDR3 in amino acids: CASSFGQDTGELFF. The CDR3 DNA sequence: TGCGCCAGCAGTTTTGGACAAGACACCGGGGAGCTGTTTTTT.

The chain carries TRBV19 and TRBJ1-5, with 8 bases aligning to TRBD1. This CDR3 is built from 14 residues. The V and J ends lost 3 bases and 4 bases, in that order; junction bases with no gene match: 2. Germline values: CDR1 LNHDA, CDR2 SQIVND (reference sequence). The CDR3 is CASSIWTGNQPQHF. In DNA, the CDR3 is TGTGCCAGTAGTATTTGGACAGGGAATCAGCCCCAGCATTTT.

V usage is TRBV6-2 or TRBV6-3 and J usage is TRBJ2-7; D ambiguous. The V end was cut by 0 bases, the J end by 3 bases, with 6 bases between. The germline V gene encodes CDR1 MNHEY and CDR2 SVGEGT. The CDR3 has 13 amino acids. The DNA of the CDR3 is TGTGCCAGCAGTTACTCGGTGCTCTACGAGCAGTACTTC. Its protein is CASSYSVLYEQYF.

This chain joins TRBV19 and TRBJ1-1, with D unclear. Germline loops: CDR1 LNHDA, CDR2 SQIVND (reference sequence). This CDR3 region has 12 residues. The ends were cut back, 6 bases at V and 4 bases at J, with 9 bases in the middle. This CDR3 is CASSPLGTEAFF. The DNA for the CDR3 is TGTGCCAGTAGCCCTCTGGGCACTGAAGCTTTCTTT.

The chain links TRBV24-1 to TRBJ1-2; 8 bases line up with TRBD1. Trimming cost V 4 bases and J 4 bases; bases outside gene matches: 7. This CDR3 contains 15 residues. Germline assignment: CDR1 KGHDR and CDR2 SFDVKD. CDR3 coding DNA: TGTGCCACCAGTGAGACAGGGGCGACGATCTATGGCTACACCTTC. This gives the protein CATSETGATIYGYTF.

The CDR3 nucleotides are TGCAGCGCGGGAGTAGACCGCTACGAGCAGTACTTC. It specifies CSAGVDRYEQYF. The chain recombines TRBV29-1 with TRBJ2-7, with D possibly TRBD2 on 6 matching bases. Germline CDR1 reads SQVTM; CDR2 reads ANQGSEA. Trimming left V 7 bases short and J 3 bases short, with 13 bases between. This CDR3 has 12 residues.